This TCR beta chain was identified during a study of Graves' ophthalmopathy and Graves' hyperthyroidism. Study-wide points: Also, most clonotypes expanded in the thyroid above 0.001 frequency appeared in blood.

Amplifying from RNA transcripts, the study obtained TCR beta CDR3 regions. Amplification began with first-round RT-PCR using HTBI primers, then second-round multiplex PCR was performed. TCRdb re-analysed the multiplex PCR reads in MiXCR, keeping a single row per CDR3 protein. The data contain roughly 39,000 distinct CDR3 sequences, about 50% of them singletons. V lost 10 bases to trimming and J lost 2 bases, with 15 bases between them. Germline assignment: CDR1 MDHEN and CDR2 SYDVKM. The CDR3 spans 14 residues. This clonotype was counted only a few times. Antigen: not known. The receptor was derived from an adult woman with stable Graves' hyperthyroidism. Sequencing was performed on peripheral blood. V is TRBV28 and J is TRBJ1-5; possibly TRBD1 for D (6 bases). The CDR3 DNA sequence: TGTGCCACCGAGCGAGGGGGGGGCAATCAGCCCCAGCATTTT. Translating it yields CATERGGGNQPQHF.